This T cell receptor (beta chain) was sequenced during a study of blood T cell repertoires in COVID-19. In the original processing: How many nucleated cells were present was estimated from reference gene primer amplification. TCRdb keeps only in-frame clones here, not all; method: immunoSEQ multiplex PCR. V, J and clone size were drawn from that table, and D and trimming were deduced from the DNA. The sample lists 250,000 to 400,000 clones; about nine tenths were seen once. This clone was counted only a few times. The germline V and J ends were trimmed by 5 bases and 2 bases, with 13 bases remaining between them. CDR3 length: 15 residues. CDR1 and CDR2 (germline): SGHTA, FQGNSA.

Sequenced material: peripheral blood. The V call is TRBV7-2, the J call TRBJ2-1; perhaps TRBD1 as D (6 bases). This receptor was obtained from a woman aged 25 to 39 with COVID-19, enrolled during active disease. DNA of the CDR3: TGTGCCAGCAGCACGGACAGCGGAGCCTACAATGAGCAGTTCTTC. This gives the protein CASSTDSGAYNEQFF.